Below are 10 T cell receptor beta chains sequenced from a single sample in a study of OX40 agonist ivuxolimab in advanced cancers. Sequencing was performed with immunoSEQ multiplex PCR; in TCRdb, only in-frame clones are kept and a portion is missing. The sample shows 35,000 to 50,000 clones, more than 70% of them seen only once. The source was CD4+ or CD8+ T cells sorted from blood, collected in a trial of the OX40 agonist ivuxolimab. The origin of the receptors is an adult with an advanced solid tumor such as melanoma, head and neck, liver or kidney cancer.

The genes are TRBV15 and TRBJ1-2; possibly TRBD1 for D (5 bases). The CDR3 is 12 residues long. From germline, CDR1 is LNHNV and CDR2 YYDKDF (reference sequence). V shed 0 bases and J shed 10 bases, with 9 bases lying between them. CDR3 nucleotide sequence: TGTGCCACCAGCAGAGATGCTGGGGCCTACACCTTC. Its translation: CATSRDAGAYTF.

This clone has more than one count but fewer than ten. One end of the junction varies from germline; a read error may be responsible. V is TRBV6-5 and J is TRBJ1-1; D ambiguous. Germline CDR1 is MNHEY and CDR2 is SVGAGI. CDR3 length: 15 residues. The CDR3 coding sequence is TGTGCCAGCAGTGACTCACGGGCGGTCATCGCTGAAGCTTTCTTT. Its protein product is CASSDSRAVIAEAFF.

This clone was observed a handful of times. The V and J genes are TRBV20-1 and TRBJ1-1; perhaps TRBD1 as D (6 bases). V lost 7 bases to trimming and J lost 7 bases, with 13 bases between them. The length of the CDR3 is 11 residues. Germline CDR1 and CDR2: DFQATT and SNEGSKA (reference sequence). CDR3 bases: TGCAGTGTAAGGGGGGAGATTGAAGCTTTCTTT. Residues: CSVRGEIEAFF.

The chain has TRBV27 and TRBJ2-7; D might be TRBD2 (6 bases). This CDR3 contains 13 residues. In germline, CDR1 is MNHEY, CDR2 SMNVEV (reference sequence). Trimming cost V 4 bases and J 5 bases, with 12 bases left between them. This CDR3 is CASSYSGQHEQYF. The CDR3 region has the DNA TGTGCCAGCAGTTACAGCGGGCAACACGAGCAGTACTTC.

The chain has TRBV2 and TRBJ2-7; D is unresolved. This CDR3 is 9 amino acids long. CDR1 and CDR2 (germline): SNHLY, FYNNEI. V was clipped by 9 bases and J by 2 bases, with 2 bases between them. CDR3 coding DNA: TGTGCCAGGGCCTACGAGCAGTACTTC. Translated, it gives CARAYEQYF.

A single count supports this clone. This sequence joins TRBV6-4 and TRBJ2-3, with 8 bases aligning to TRBD2. After removal of 3 bases from V and 5 bases from J, the junction contained 7 bases not matched to a gene. Per the germline V gene, CDR1 is MRHNA and CDR2 is SNTAGT. The length of the CDR3 is 15 residues. In DNA form, the CDR3 reads TGTGCCAGCAGTGAGTGGGCGGGAGGCCTAGATACGCAGTATTTT. Amino acids: CASSEWAGGLDTQYF.

Concerning this clone: The junction does not match germline at one end; this may be a read error. The chain carries TRBV7-7 and TRBJ2-3; D gene uncertain. The CDR3 loop spans 12 amino acids. Germline V CDR1 and CDR2: SSHAT, FNYEAQ (reference sequence). CDR3 DNA sequence: TGTGCTAGCAGCTTACCGGGAGATACGCAGTATTTT. This encodes CASSLPGDTQYF. Full variable domain (remainder filled in from reference TRBV7-7 and TRBJ2-3): GAGVSQSPRYKVTKRGQDVTLRCDPISSHATLYWYQQALGQGPEFLTYFNYEAQPDKSGLPSDRFSAERPEGSISTLTIQRTEQRDSAMYRCASSLPGDTQYFGPGTRLTVL.

This clone has more than one count but fewer than ten. The rearrangement links TRBV6-1 to TRBJ2-1, with D possibly being TRBD2 (6 bases). This CDR3 is built from 17 residues. V gave up 3 bases and J gave up 3 bases, with 18 bases separating them. Germline CDR1 reads MNHNS; CDR2 reads SASEGT. This CDR3 reads CASSELPSSVHYNEQFF. The CDR3 bases are TGTGCCAGCAGTGAGCTCCCCTCTAGCGTTCACTACAATGAGCAGTTCTTC.

The chain uses TRBV6-6 and TRBJ2-1; D is ambiguous. CDR1 is MNHNY and CDR2 is SVGAGI in the germline V gene (reference sequence). Trimming took 8 bases from V and 0 from J, leaving 11 bases between them. This CDR3 spans 14 amino acids. The CDR3 sequence is CASSAPSSYNEQFF. For the CDR3, the DNA is TGTGCCAGCTCCGCCCCGAGCTCCTACAATGAGCAGTTCTTC.

V and J are TRBV28 and TRBJ1-2; perhaps TRBD1 as D (6 bases). In germline, CDR1 is MDHEN, CDR2 SYDVKM. Trimming cost V 4 bases and J 10 bases, with 10 bases left between them. This CDR3 comprises 11 residues. The CDR3 loop is CASSYSGAYTF. The CDR3 DNA follows: TGTGCCAGCAGTTACTCAGGGGCCTACACCTTC.